The clone carrying this T cell receptor (beta chain) came up a few times. The V segment lost 4 bases and the J segment 0 bases; nucleotides outside the gene matches: 8. CDR1 is KGHDR and CDR2 is SFDVKD in the germline V gene. CDR3 length equals 16 residues. This sample stems from a study of blood T cells in healthy people across ages. For the second PCR, which ran for roughly 7 to 11 cycles, a sample-barcoded 5' primer and a J-beta primer mix were used. TCRdb redid the calling of the 5' RACE reads with MiXCR, one entry per CDR3 protein. The sample comprises 980,000 or so distinct CDR3 sequences, roughly 50% of which are singletons, and around 15% rests with the top ten.

V and J are TRBV24-1 and TRBJ2-7, with 7 bases identical to TRBD1. Sequencing was performed on blood. This TCR was sampled from a man aged 30 to 45 in good health. The CDR3 DNA reads as TGTGCCACCAGTGACTCCGGACAGGTTACCTCCTACGAGCAGTACTTC. This codes for CATSDSGQVTSYEQYF.